One sample yielded the 5 T cell receptor beta chains listed below, sequenced in a study of blood T cell repertoires in COVID-19. TCRdb's table, derived via immunoSEQ multiplex PCR, lists solely in-frame clones and lacks some. The sample shows 85,000 to 120,000 clones, about 88% of them seen only once. The specimen was peripheral blood. All receptors derive from a man aged 50-59 years with active or convalescent COVID-19.

The chain uses TRBV2 and TRBJ2-2; 13 bases agree with TRBD2. Trimming removed 6 bases from V and 4 bases from J; junction bases left unmatched: 5. Germline CDR1 and CDR2: SNHLY and FYNNEI. The CDR3 is made up of 16 amino acids. CDR3 nucleotides: TGTGCCAGCAGGAGACTAGCGGGGGGCAGCACCGGGGAGCTGTTTTTT. Residues: CASRRLAGGSTGELFF.

The chain employs TRBV28 and TRBJ2-1; TRBD1 aligns across 12 bases. Germline V gives CDR1 MDHEN, CDR2 SYDVKM. Trimming cost V 8 bases and J 15 bases; bases outside gene matches: 8. The CDR3 is 12 amino acids. The CDR3 is CASGTGGGSWFF. The CDR3 nucleotides read TGTGCCAGCGGGACAGGGGGCGGCAGTTGGTTCTTC.

The chain links TRBV7-2 to TRBJ2-3; no firm D call. This CDR3 contains 11 residues. V was trimmed by 6 bases and J by 9 bases, leaving 10 bases between them. Germline lookup yields CDR1 SGHTA and CDR2 FQGNSA. The CDR3 spells CASRGLTTQYF. The CDR3, as DNA: TGTGCCAGCAGGGGCTTGACGACGCAGTATTTT.

This sequence joins TRBV18 and TRBJ2-7; D unclear. Germline CDR1 is KGHSH and CDR2 is LQKENI. Trimming pared 0 bases from V and 7 bases from J, leaving 13 bases between. This CDR3 has 14 amino acids. The DNA for the CDR3 is TGTGCCAGCTCACCACCGATCCCGGGTGGGGAGCAGTACTTC. It encodes CASSPPIPGGEQYF.

As to this clone: At one end the junction does not follow the germline gene, possibly because of a read error. Other DNA sequences in this sample translate to the same CDR3. The gene calls are TRBV10-3 and TRBJ1-2, with TRBD1 as a possible D gene (5 bases). CDR1 and CDR2 from the germline V gene are ENHRY and SYGVKD. CDR3 length: 14 amino acids. This chain's CDR3 is CAISESQGSYGYTF. The CDR3, as DNA: TGTGCCATCAGTGAGTCGCAGGGTAGCTATGGCTATACCTTC.